The entry that follows covers one TCR beta chain sequence. Time point specified: patch test 3, about 24 weeks after DPC sensitization. Stated treatment: therapeutic diphenylcyclopropenone sensitization with weekly scalp DPC. One entry per CDR3 protein, called by TCRdb with MiXCR from the RACE reads. Of some 84,000 distinct CDR3 sequences in the sample, under 14% were seen once. The V gene's germline CDR1 is MNHNY and CDR2 SVGAGI (reference sequence). The trim removed 6 bases at V and 7 bases at J, leaving 15 bases unmatched. This CDR3 has 16 residues. The data derive from a study of human T cells and chemical hapten exposure.

The TCR sequence derives from a woman between 45 and 60 years old with alopecia areata. Some clones in this sample may be carry-over from other donors' samples. The sequenced sample was whole blood, obtained in connection with sensitization to the hapten diphenylcyclopropenone (DPC). The chain has TRBV6-6 and TRBJ2-1, with 7 positions matching TRBD2. CDR3 sequence: CASSPDRGGPSNEQFF. CDR3 sequence (DNA): TGTGCCAGCAGCCCCGATCGGGGAGGGCCATCGAATGAGCAGTTCTTC.